What follows is one T cell receptor (beta chain) and its context. Its specific antigen is unknown. There are no base qualities to consult, and no much larger clone falls within one base. This specimen comes from a study of T cells in Graves' hyperthyroidism and ophthalmopathy (dated by TCRdb to about 2019). In terms of the full investigation: Peripheral blood was collected at initial diagnosis, before any treatment. A discovery cohort of around 98 patients, 43 with Graves' ophthalmopathy and approximately 60 with stable Graves' hyperthyroidism, was used to find distinguishing TCR V-J signatures. Whether ophthalmopathy could be predicted prospectively was tested in an independent validation cohort made up of 18 to 20 hyperthyroidism patients plus 17 patients who later progressed to ophthalmopathy. The roughly 91 discovery patients were randomly divided into training and test sets at a 7:3 ratio. The study also compared thyroid tissue and blood T-cell repertoires from five or six Graves' hyperthyroidism patients. After sampling, hyperthyroidism patients received methimazole starting at 30 mg daily, and ophthalmopathy patients received high-dose intravenous methylprednisolone. TCR Vbeta CDR3 sequencing of some 140 peripheral blood samples (fewer than 45 ophthalmopathy, 75 to 80 hyperthyroidism and roughly 17 progressor patients) is reported in the paper. What the work shows at the level of the full study, not this receptor alone: Sample size was not statistically predetermined, and investigators were not blinded to group allocation. During validation, the model predicted progression to ophthalmopathy a median of about 6.3 months ahead of onset, with more than 55% sensitivity and 72% to 80% specificity. Most expanded thyroid clonotypes (frequency above 0.001) were also detected in blood, a finding suggesting that blood repertoires may reflect thyroid immune responses. A model built on a 13 V-J signature distinguished ophthalmopathy from stable hyperthyroidism, reaching about 89% sensitivity and about 81% specificity in cross-validation and 80%/75% in testing.

In the ophthalmopathy patients, disease was moderately to severely active, with a Clinical Activity Score of 3 or more, a NOSPECS grade of 4 or more, and a duration of less than 3 months. Any patient with an uncontrolled infection, another autoimmune disease, pregnancy or lactation was excluded. Clinical symptoms, serum thyroxine and TRAb, thyroid ultrasound, and orbital computed tomography formed the basis for the diagnoses. PBMCs were separated from around 9.1 ml of fresh peripheral blood using Ficoll-Paque density gradient centrifugation. Total RNA was extracted with Trizol reagent, and quality was checked on an Agilent 2100 Bioanalyzer. The TCR beta CDR3 regions were amplified from RNA transcripts. The first round of RT-PCR for the TCR CDR3 was performed with the HTBI primer set and the Qiagen OneStep RT-PCR kit. Libraries were constructed in a second round of multiplex PCR, after which size selection and purification were carried out. Libraries were sequenced paired-end with 100 bp reads on an Illumina HiSeq2000. Per the authors' processing: SOAPnuke was used to process the raw data, with reads discarded if the reads contained adapters or uncalled bases, had a mean Phred below 15, or lacked an exact constant-primer or identifier match. High-quality paired reads were merged with COPE v1.2.5, and unique nucleotide sequences were defined as clonotypes. Clonotypes were aligned to IMGT TRBV, TRBD and TRBJ reference segments using MiTCR v1.1. The analysis included only V-J combinations with a frequency above 0.0001, which together covered more than 98% of the repertoires. The TCS score was defined as the ratio of F50 (clonal expansion) to E x V (chaos), calculated using BLOSUM62-based TCRdist between CDR3 peptides within each V-J. Welch's t-statistics and random forest reduced some 510 V-J features to 13, which were used in a naive Bayes classifier (R e1071). TCRdb reanalyzed the raw reads on its own, using fastp at Q25 for trimming and MiXCR for clone calling, and kept in-frame beta chains. Each entry merges the rows of one CDR3 protein and shows their most common DNA and genes. In this record, the V and J calls reflect TCRdb's handling and not the investigators' own analysis. The sample profile shows some 580,000 distinct CDR3 sequences; 16% of them were found once. The ten largest clones represent around 3.5% of the sample.

The germline V gene provides CDR1 SGHAT and CDR2 FQNNGV. Its CDR3 holds 14 amino acids, cysteine through phenylalanine. Only the CDR3 part of the read is kept: 42 bases, read in frame from the first base. The trim is 5 bases for V and 7 bases for J, with a gap of 15 bases between the germline ends. Sequenced material: blood. The clonotype comes from a woman aged 40 to 55 with Graves' ophthalmopathy. The chain was built from TRBV11-2 and TRBJ2-1; D gene: possibly TRBD2, on 6 matching bases. The nucleotides are TGTGCCAGCAGCCAAGCCGGGAGAAGGAATGAGCAGTTCTTC. This yields the protein CASSQAGRRNEQFF.